Shown below are 20 T cell receptor beta chains from a single sample sequenced in a study of T cells in Graves' hyperthyroidism and ophthalmopathy. Amplification of TCR beta CDR3 regions was performed using RNA transcripts as template. Initially, a first-round RT-PCR of the TCR CDR3 employed the HTBI primer set. TCRdb reprocessed the multiplex PCR reads via MiXCR and lists one record per CDR3 protein. The sample carries about 350,000 distinct CDR3 sequences, over 15% recorded once. The sequenced sample consisted of blood. These TCRs come from a woman in her thirties or forties with Graves' ophthalmopathy.

This clonotype occurred many times. The chain couples TRBV27 to TRBJ1-2; tentative D call: TRBD1 (5 bases). The CDR3 runs 17 residues. The germline V gene has CDR1 MNHEY and CDR2 SMNVEV (reference sequence). The germline V and J ends were trimmed by 3 bases and 4 bases, with 21 bases remaining between them. This CDR3 reads CASSLYAQIGHSYGYTF. The CDR3 DNA is TGTGCCAGCAGTTTGTACGCCCAAATCGGACACAGCTATGGCTACACCTTC.

Points on this clonotype: Since a much larger clone is just one base distant, this may be a read error. The genes are TRBV11-2 and TRBJ2-7; D assignment may be TRBD1 or TRBD2 (5 bases each). CDR3 length: 16 amino acids. Germline V gene sequence: CDR1 SGHAT, CDR2 FQNNGV. With 5 bases removed from V and 2 bases from J, the gap between germline ends came to 19 bases. The CDR3: CASSLKPGPKPYEQYF. The CDR3 DNA sequence: TGTGCCAGCAGCCTTAAGCCGGGACCCAAACCCTACGAGCAGTACTTC. Combining the CDR3 with reference TRBV11-2 and TRBJ2-7 gives the whole variable domain EAGVAQSPRYKIIEKRQSVAFWCNPISGHATLYWYQQILGQGPKLLIQFQNNGVVDDSQLPKDRFSAERLKGVDSTLKIQPAKLEDSAVYLCASSLKPGPKPYEQYFGPGTRLTVT.

V usage is TRBV18 and J usage is TRBJ2-2; D may match TRBD1 or TRBD2 (5 bases each). CDR3 length: 15 amino acids. Germline assignment: CDR1 KGHSH and CDR2 LQKENI. Trimming removed 1 base at V and 7 bases at J, with 13 bases between. The CDR3 loop reads CASSPRRGAIGELFF. As DNA, the CDR3 is TGTGCCAGCTCACCACGGAGAGGGGCGATCGGGGAGCTGTTTTTT.

This clonotype was counted ten times or more. The chain links TRBV4-1 to TRBJ1-1; 9 positions match TRBD1. The junction had 9 bases not matched to a gene; V was cut back by 0 bases and J by 1 base. CDR3 size: 18 residues. The V gene's germline CDR1 is MGHRA and CDR2 YSYEKL. The CDR3 region is CASSQDRDRVVKNTEAFF. DNA for the CDR3: TGCGCCAGCAGCCAAGATCGGGACAGGGTTGTTAAGAACACTGAAGCTTTCTTT.

This clonotype was seen ten or more times. This chain uses TRBV7-2 with TRBJ2-5, with D hard to call. The CDR3 is 15 amino acids. Trimming shortened V by 5 bases and J by 2 bases, and 15 bases separated the two germline ends. Per germline, CDR1 SGHTA and CDR2 FQGNSA. CDR3 sequence reads: CASSPLRATQETQYF. CDR3 DNA sequence: TGTGCCAGCAGCCCCCTCCGGGCTACTCAAGAGACCCAGTACTTC.

This clonotype was found many times. The chain carries TRBV7-9 and TRBJ2-2; D is ambiguous. The CDR3 loop spans 13 amino acids. Germline values: CDR1 SEHNR, CDR2 FQNEAQ (reference sequence). V was pared by 2 bases and J by 6 bases, with 7 bases between. The CDR3 reads CASSLLRAGELFF. In nucleotides, the CDR3 is TGTGCCAGCAGCTTATTGAGAGCCGGGGAGCTGTTTTTT. The complete variable domain, with remaining parts taken from reference TRBV7-9 and TRBJ2-2, reads DTGVSQNPRHKITKRGQNVTFRCDPISEHNRLYWYRQTLGQGPEFLTYFQNEAQLEKSRLLSDRFSAERPKGSFSTLEIQRTEQGDSAMYLCASSLLRAGELFFGEGSRLTVL.

The rearrangement joins TRBV7-2 to TRBJ2-5, with a possible D match to TRBD2 (5 bases). Trimming shortened V by 1 base and J by 6 bases, and 12 bases separated the two germline ends. From germline, CDR1 is SGHTA and CDR2 FQGNSA. The CDR3 is 14 amino acids. This chain's CDR3 is CASSLGGPRQTQYF. The CDR3 DNA is TGTGCCAGCAGCTTAGGAGGGCCCAGACAGACCCAGTACTTC.

V is TRBV10-3 and J is TRBJ1-3; D gene ambiguous. Trimming shortened V by 4 bases and J by 0 bases, and 7 bases separated the two germline ends. The CDR3 contains 14 residues. Germline CDR1 and CDR2: ENHRY and SYGVKD. The chain's CDR3 is CAISVSTSGNTIYF. In DNA form, the CDR3 reads TGTGCCATCAGTGTATCAACCTCTGGAAACACCATATATTTT.

This clonotype was recorded at least ten times. This chain uses TRBV20-1 with TRBJ1-1; D unresolved. Trimming took off 6 bases at V and 1 base at J, with 15 bases between the two ends. The germline V gene has CDR1 DFQATT and CDR2 SNEGSKA (reference sequence). The CDR3 is made up of 14 amino acids. The CDR3 bases are TGCAGTGCACCAGGCGGCAGGCGGAACACTGAAGCTTTCTTT. It translates to CSAPGGRRNTEAFF.

This clonotype appeared many times. The CDR3 spells CASSLTAGISYEQYF. CDR3 DNA sequence: TGTGCCAGCAGCTTAACGGCAGGGATCTCCTACGAGCAGTACTTC. The genes are TRBV7-3 and TRBJ2-7, with D maybe TRBD1 (5 bases). Germline V gene sequence: CDR1 SGHTA, CDR2 FQGTGA. The CDR3 spans 15 residues. Trimming took off 0 bases at V and 0 bases at J, with 9 bases between the two ends.

The chain couples TRBV6-2 or TRBV6-3 to TRBJ1-2; 7 nucleotides line up with TRBD1. Looked up from germline, CDR1 is MNHEY and CDR2 is SVGEGT. Losses at the gene ends were 5 bases for V and 4 bases for J; bases not matched to a gene: 7. This CDR3 has 14 amino acids. The CDR3 loop is CASSGRQGSYGYTF. CDR3 sequence (DNA): TGTGCCAGCAGTGGCCGACAGGGATCCTATGGCTACACCTTC.

Concerning this clonotype itself: A much larger clone differs by one base, so this may be a read error. This chain links TRBV20-1 with TRBJ1-2; D perhaps matches TRBD1 (6 bases). Germline CDR1 and CDR2: DFQATT and SNEGSKA (reference sequence). The CDR3 spans 12 residues. Deletions cut 5 bases from V and 4 bases from J, with 11 bases between. The CDR3 DNA is TGCAGTGCTTGGGGGGGGCTCTATGGCTACACCTTC. Translated: CSAWGGLYGYTF.

This clonotype was recorded many times. The chain couples TRBV11-2 to TRBJ2-7, with TRBD2 matching over 10 bases. Germline CDR1 reads SGHAT; CDR2 reads FQNNGV. Losses at the gene ends were 5 bases for V and 0 bases for J; bases not matched to a gene: 7. CDR3 length equals 16 residues. Written as DNA, the CDR3 is TGTGCCAGCAGCCCCAATTTAGCGGGAGGCTCCTACGAGCAGTACTTC. Translation gives CASSPNLAGGSYEQYF.

This clonotype was recorded many times. The rearrangement uses TRBV4-3 and TRBJ2-1, with D unresolved. There are 14 residues in the CDR3. The germline CDR1 and CDR2 sequences are LGHNA and YSLEER. The ends were cut back, 0 bases at V and 6 bases at J, with 9 bases in the middle. The CDR3 nucleotides read TGCGCCAGCAGCCAAGAGGTAGAAGTCAATGAGCAGTTCTTC. Protein product: CASSQEVEVNEQFF.

This clonotype showed up just a few times. One end of the junction does not line up with germline, which may come from a read error. V gene TRBV10-1 combines with J gene TRBJ2-2; TRBD2 matches 7 bases. CDR3 length: 13 residues. Germline values: CDR1 WNHNN, CDR2 SYGVQD (reference sequence). CDR3 coding DNA: TGCGCCAGCAGTGAGTCCGGCTCGGGGGGGCTGTTTTTT. This gives the protein CASSESGSGGLFF.

This clonotype was recorded many times. This chain links TRBV3-1 with TRBJ1-3, with TRBD1 as a possible D gene (6 bases). The CDR3 contains 14 residues. The germline V and J ends were trimmed by 4 bases and 4 bases, with 11 bases remaining between them. Germline V lookup: CDR1 LGHDT, CDR2 YNNKEL (reference sequence). CDR3 DNA: TGTGCCAGCAGCCCAGGGGTGACCGGAAACACCATATATTTT. Translating it yields CASSPGVTGNTIYF.

This clonotype has only a few counts. The V and J genes are TRBV11-2 and TRBJ2-5; D gene unclear. The CDR3 consists of 12 residues. Trimming pared 8 bases from V and 5 bases from J, leaving 12 bases between. CDR1 and CDR2 from the germline V gene are SGHAT and FQNNGV. The chain's CDR3 is CASAAWAETQYF. Written as DNA, the CDR3 is TGTGCCAGCGCAGCTTGGGCGGAGACCCAGTACTTC.

This clonotype has a count of ten or more. This rearrangement joins TRBV2 to TRBJ1-5, with 7 bases lining up with TRBD1. Germline CDR1 SNHLY, CDR2 FYNNEI. The CDR3 is made up of 18 amino acids. V was clipped by 7 bases and J by 0 bases; unmatched bases: 15. This CDR3 reads CASNARTGPGVSNQPQHF. CDR3 sequence (DNA): TGTGCCAGCAATGCTAGGACAGGCCCCGGGGTTAGCAATCAGCCCCAGCATTTT.

This clonotype was detected only a few times. The V call is TRBV20-1, the J call TRBJ1-1; 7 positions match TRBD1. The CDR3 has 13 amino acids. Germline values: CDR1 DFQATT, CDR2 SNEGSKA (reference sequence). The V and J ends lost 4 bases and 4 bases, in that order; junction bases with no gene match: 6. The chain's CDR3 is CSAKVTGSTEAFF. The CDR3 DNA follows: TGCAGTGCTAAGGTGACAGGGTCCACTGAAGCTTTCTTT.

This clonotype was seen many times. The V call is TRBV2, the J call TRBJ2-7, with D uncertain. Trimming took 4 bases from V and 1 from J, leaving 5 bases between them. Per the germline V gene, CDR1 is SNHLY and CDR2 is FYNNEI. The CDR3 runs to 12 residues. CDR3 nucleotides: TGTGCCAGCAGTGGGCCTTCCTACGAGCAGTACTTC. Translation gives CASSGPSYEQYF. The full variable domain, its missing parts supplied by reference TRBV2 and TRBJ2-7, is EPEVTQTPSHQVTQMGQEVILRCVPISNHLYFYWYRQILGQKVEFLVSFYNNEISEKSEIFDDQFSVERPDGSNFTLKIRSTKLEDSAMYFCASSGPSYEQYFGPGTRLTVT.